These 9 T cell receptor beta chains share one sample of origin, sequenced in a study of response to subunit inactivated influenza vaccine (dated by TCRdb to the late 2010s). The method behind the library was RT-PCR. Sequencing was carried out with an Illumina HiSeq 2500. In TCRdb, the public reads were trimmed at Q25 with fastp and aligned with MiXCR, with productive beta chains retained. One record per CDR3 amino acid sequence lists the most common genes and DNA. This sample comprises 650,000 or so distinct CDR3 sequences, roughly 15% of them detected only once. Less than 9% of the sample rests with the top ten. This sample comprised PBMCs from blood, obtained 14 to 15 days before vaccination. Source of these receptors: a man in his fifties who received an inactivated influenza vaccine. Donor details come from another sample of the same person, matched by shared clones.

The chain combines TRBV6-5 with TRBJ1-1; D gene ambiguous. From germline, CDR1 is MNHEY and CDR2 SVGAGI. There are 14 residues in the CDR3. The germline V and J ends were trimmed by 2 bases and 1 base, with 8 bases remaining between them. CDR3 DNA: TGTGCCAGCAGTTACCGTCGACAGAACACTGAAGCTTTCTTT. It encodes CASSYRRQNTEAFF.

This clonotype was seen at least ten times. The chain uses TRBV10-3 and TRBJ2-3; 12 bases map to TRBD2. Germline assignment: CDR1 ENHRY and CDR2 SYGVKD. The CDR3 extends over 16 amino acids. The ends lost 6 bases at V and 6 bases at J; junction bases unmatched: 10. This chain's CDR3 is CAIRAGLAGLVDTQYF. The DNA for the CDR3 is TGTGCCATCAGGGCGGGACTAGCGGGCCTAGTGGATACGCAGTATTTT.

The chain combines TRBV28 with TRBJ1-5; the D is unclear. The CDR3 spans 16 residues. CDR1 and CDR2 from the germline V gene are MDHEN and SYDVKM. Trimming cost V 5 bases and J 0 bases, with 14 bases left between them. CDR3 region: CASSIQELFSNQPQHF. DNA for the CDR3: TGTGCCAGCAGTATTCAGGAGCTCTTTAGCAATCAGCCCCAGCATTTT. Full variable domain (outside the CDR3, taken from reference TRBV28 and TRBJ1-5): DVKVTQSSRYLVKRTGEKVFLECVQDMDHENMFWYRQDPGLGLRLIYFSYDVKMKEKGDIPEGYSVSREKKERFSLILESASTNQTSMYLCASSIQELFSNQPQHFGDGTRLSIL.

This clonotype was detected many times. The chain employs TRBV7-9 and TRBJ2-1; 8 bases match TRBD2. V was pared by 1 base and J by 5 bases, with 4 bases of the junction left unmatched. Germline V lookup: CDR1 SEHNR, CDR2 FQNEAQ (reference sequence). The CDR3 sequence is 15 residues long. As DNA, the CDR3 is TGTGCCAGCAGCTTAGAAGGACTAGCTAACAATGAGCAGTTCTTC. It translates to CASSLEGLANNEQFF.

This rearrangement joins TRBV2 to TRBJ2-7, with 8 bases aligning to TRBD2. In germline, CDR1 is SNHLY, CDR2 FYNNEI. Losses at the gene ends were 3 bases for V and 6 bases for J; bases not matched to a gene: 10. The CDR3 spans 15 residues. CDR3 loop: CASSELARGAGEQYF. In nucleotides, the CDR3 is TGTGCCAGCAGTGAGTTGGCGCGGGGGGCGGGCGAGCAGTACTTC.

There are many counts of this clonotype. The rearrangement uses TRBV5-1 and TRBJ1-1; no clear D. Trimming cost V 0 bases and J 2 bases, with 11 bases left between them. Germline V gene sequence: CDR1 SGHRS, CDR2 YFSETQ. The CDR3 covers 15 residues. The DNA for the CDR3 is TGCGCCAGCAGCTTGGTGGGCAGGTCCAACACTGAAGCTTTCTTT. Amino acid sequence: CASSLVGRSNTEAFF. Full variable domain (outside the CDR3, taken from reference TRBV5-1 and TRBJ1-1): KAGVTQTPRYLIKTRGQQVTLSCSPISGHRSVSWYQQTPGQGLQFLFEYFSETQRNKGNFPGRFSGRQFSNSRSEMNVSTLELGDSALYLCASSLVGRSNTEAFFGQGTRLTVV.

This clonotype was counted a few times. V usage is TRBV20-1 and J usage is TRBJ2-1; perhaps TRBD2 as D (5 bases). Germline V gene sequence: CDR1 DFQATT, CDR2 SNEGSKA (reference sequence). The V end lost 3 bases, the J end lost 4 bases, and 13 bases lay between the germline ends. The CDR3 extends over 14 amino acids. The CDR3 nucleotides are TGCAGTGCTAGCCTCGGGAACCGTTACAATGAGCAGTTCTTC. Protein sequence: CSASLGNRYNEQFF.

This clonotype showed up many times. V gene TRBV25-1 combines with J gene TRBJ2-1; D remains unclear. The length of the CDR3 is 17 residues. Trimming pared 1 base from V and 1 base from J, leaving 14 bases between. CDR1 and CDR2 (germline): MGHDK, SYGVNS. The CDR3 DNA reads as TGTGCCAGCAGTGAATCCACAATTCTTGGATCCTACAATGAGCAGTTCTTC. It encodes CASSESTILGSYNEQFF.

This clonotype showed up many times. The V call is TRBV12-3 or TRBV12-4, the J call TRBJ2-6; no clear D gene. V lost 10 bases and J 4 bases, leaving 8 bases between the germline ends. This CDR3 comprises 12 residues. CDR3 in DNA: TGTGCCACCTATCGGGGGGCCAACGTCCTGACTTTC. It translates to CATYRGANVLTF.